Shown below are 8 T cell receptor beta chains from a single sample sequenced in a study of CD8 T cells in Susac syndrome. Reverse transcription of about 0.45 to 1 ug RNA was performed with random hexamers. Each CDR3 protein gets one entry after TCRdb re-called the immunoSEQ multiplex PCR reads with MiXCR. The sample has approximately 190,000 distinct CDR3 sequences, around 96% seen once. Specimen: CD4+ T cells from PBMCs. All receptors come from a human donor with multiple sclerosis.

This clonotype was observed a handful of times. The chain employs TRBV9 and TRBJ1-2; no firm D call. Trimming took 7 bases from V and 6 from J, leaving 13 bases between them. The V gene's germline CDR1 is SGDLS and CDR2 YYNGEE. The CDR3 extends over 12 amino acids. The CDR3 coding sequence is TGTGCCAGCTCACCGGGCGGAGATGGCTACACCTTC. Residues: CASSPGGDGYTF.

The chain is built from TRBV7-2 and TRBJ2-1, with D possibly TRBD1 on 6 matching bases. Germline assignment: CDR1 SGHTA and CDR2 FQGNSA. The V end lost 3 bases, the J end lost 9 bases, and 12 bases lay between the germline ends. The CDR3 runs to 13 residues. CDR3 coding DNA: TGTGCCAGCAGCTTCAACTTCAGGGGTGAGCAGTTCTTC. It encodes CASSFNFRGEQFF. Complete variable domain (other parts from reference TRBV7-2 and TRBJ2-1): GAGVSQSPSNKVTEKGKDVELRCDPISGHTALYWYRQSLGQGLEFLIYFQGNSAPDKSGLPSDRFSAERTGGSVSTLTIQRTQQEDSAVYLCASSFNFRGEQFFGPGTRLTVL.

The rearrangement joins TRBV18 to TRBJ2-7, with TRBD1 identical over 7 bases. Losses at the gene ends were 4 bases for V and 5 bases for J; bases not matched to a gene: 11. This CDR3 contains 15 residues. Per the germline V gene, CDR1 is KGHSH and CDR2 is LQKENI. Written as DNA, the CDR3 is TGTGCCAGCTCACAACCACAGGGGAAATACGACGAGCAGTACTTC. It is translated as CASSQPQGKYDEQYF.

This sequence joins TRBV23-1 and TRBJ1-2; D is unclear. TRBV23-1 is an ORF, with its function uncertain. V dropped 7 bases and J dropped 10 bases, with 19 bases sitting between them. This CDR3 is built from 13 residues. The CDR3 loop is CASNTVDIPDYTF. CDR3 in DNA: TGCGCCAGCAATACTGTGGATATACCGGACTACACCTTC.

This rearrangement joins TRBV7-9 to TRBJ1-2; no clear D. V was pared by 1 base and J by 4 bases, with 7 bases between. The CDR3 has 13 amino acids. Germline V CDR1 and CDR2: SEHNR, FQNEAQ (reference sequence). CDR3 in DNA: TGTGCCAGCAGCTTAGAGAGGCTCTATGGCTACACCTTC. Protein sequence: CASSLERLYGYTF. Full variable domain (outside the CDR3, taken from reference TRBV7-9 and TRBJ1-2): DTGVSQNPRHKITKRGQNVTFRCDPISEHNRLYWYRQTLGQGPEFLTYFQNEAQLEKSRLLSDRFSAERPKGSFSTLEIQRTEQGDSAMYLCASSLERLYGYTFGSGTRLTVV.

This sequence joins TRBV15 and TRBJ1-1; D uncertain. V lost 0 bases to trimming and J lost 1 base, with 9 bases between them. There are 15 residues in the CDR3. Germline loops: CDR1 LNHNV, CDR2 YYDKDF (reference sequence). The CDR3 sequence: CATSREIVKNTEAFF. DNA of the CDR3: TGTGCCACCAGCAGAGAGATCGTTAAGAACACTGAAGCTTTCTTT.

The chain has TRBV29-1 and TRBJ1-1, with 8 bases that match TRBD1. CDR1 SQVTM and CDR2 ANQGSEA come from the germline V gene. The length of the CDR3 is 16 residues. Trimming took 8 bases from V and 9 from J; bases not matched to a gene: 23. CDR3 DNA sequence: TGCAGCACAAAATTACGGGACAGGCTCTTTTTCCCCAAAGCTTTCTTT. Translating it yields CSTKLRDRLFFPKAFF.

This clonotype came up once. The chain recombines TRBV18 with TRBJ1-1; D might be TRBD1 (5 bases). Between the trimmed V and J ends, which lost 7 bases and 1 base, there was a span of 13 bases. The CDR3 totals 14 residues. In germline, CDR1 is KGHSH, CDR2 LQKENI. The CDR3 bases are TGTGCCAGCTACTCCGGCCAGGGGAACACTGAAGCTTTCTTT. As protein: CASYSGQGNTEAFF. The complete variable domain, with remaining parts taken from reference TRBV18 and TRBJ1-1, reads NAGVMQNPRHLVRRRGQEARLRCSPMKGHSHVYWYRQLPEEGLKFMVYLQKENIIDESGMPKERFSAEFPKEGPSILRIQQVVRGDSAAYFCASYSGQGNTEAFFGQGTRLTVV.